These 28 T cell receptor beta chains originate from one sample sequenced in a study of radiation and T cells in renal cell carcinoma. The treatment here: treatment-naive control, cytoreductive nephrectomy. Some clones are missing from TCRdb's copy, which holds only in-frame ones; the method was immunoSEQ multiplex PCR. Altogether about 10,000 clones are present, around 56% being singletons, with the ten largest covering about 10%. Sequencing used tumor tissue, obtained from a patient whose treatment was nephrectomy without radiotherapy. The receptors were sampled from a man aged 35-49 years with renal cell carcinoma.

CDR3 sequence (DNA): TGTGCCAGCAGCAATTGGTCGCTCAGCTCCTACAATGAGCAGTTCTTC. Its translation: CASSNWSLSSYNEQFF. The chain has TRBV21-1 and TRBJ2-1; the listed D gene, TRBD1, was not tested against the DNA. TRBV21-1 is a listed pseudogene. CDR3 length: 16 residues.

This clone was seen only a few times. This chain connects TRBV7-9 to TRBJ1-1, with D uncertain. Germline CDR1 is SEHNR and CDR2 is FQNEAQ (reference sequence). Trimming took off 0 bases at V and 1 base at J, with 18 bases between the two ends. The CDR3 consists of 18 residues. CDR3 protein: CASSLARPFLRTNTEAFF. The CDR3 DNA sequence: TGTGCCAGCAGCTTAGCCCGACCCTTTCTCAGGACGAACACTGAAGCTTTCTTT.

J is TRBJ1-4 and V is TRBV2; 7 bases agree with TRBD1. J lost 4 bases, V lost 6 bases, and 5 bases had no gene match. CDR1 and CDR2 (germline): SNHLY, FYNNEI. This CDR3 is built from 14 residues. The CDR3 DNA is TGTGCCAGCAGGCAGGGACAGCATAATGAAAAACTGTTTTTT. This translates into CASRQGQHNEKLFF.

The sample holds a few counts of this clone. The chain links TRBV5-1 to TRBJ1-4; D is ambiguous. V lost 4 bases to trimming and J lost 0 bases, with 10 bases between them. The length of the CDR3 is 15 residues. Germline V gene data show CDR1 as SGHRS and CDR2 as YFSETQ. The CDR3 DNA is TGCGCCAGCAGCCCCCGGGATGCAACTAATGAAAAACTGTTTTTT. Its protein is CASSPRDATNEKLFF.

The genes are TRBV7-9 and TRBJ1-1; D remains ambiguous. V shed 1 base and J shed 0 bases, with 12 bases lying between them. Germline V gives CDR1 SEHNR, CDR2 FQNEAQ (reference sequence). This CDR3 contains 16 residues. For the CDR3, the DNA is TGTGCCAGCAGCTTAGTCTTCGGAGGGATGAACACTGAAGCTTTCTTT. The encoded protein is CASSLVFGGMNTEAFF.

This clone was found a few times. V usage is TRBV18 and J usage is TRBJ2-4, with 11 bases matching TRBD1. The CDR3 runs to 14 residues. Germline V CDR1 and CDR2: KGHSH, LQKENI. With 6 bases clipped from V and 6 bases from J, the junction kept 4 bases outside the gene matches. The CDR3 here is CASSRGTGGNIQYF. The CDR3 DNA is TGTGCCAGCTCTCGTGGGACAGGGGGAAACATTCAGTACTTC.

This clone has just a few counts. The gene calls are TRBV5-4 and TRBJ1-2; 8 nucleotides match TRBD1. The germline gives CDR1 SGHNT, CDR2 YYREEE (reference sequence). This CDR3 has 16 residues. The V and J ends lost 0 bases and 2 bases, in that order; junction bases with no gene match: 6. The CDR3 loop is CASSLGQGAINYGYTF. CDR3 bases: TGTGCCAGCAGCTTGGGGCAGGGGGCTATAAACTATGGCTACACCTTC. Filled out from reference TRBV5-4 and TRBJ1-2, the complete variable domain reads ETGVTQSPTHLIKTRGQQVTLRCSSQSGHNTVSWYQQALGQGPQFIFQYYREEENGRGNFPPRFSGLQFPNYSSELNVNALELDDSALYLCASSLGQGAINYGYTFGSGTRLTVV.

V gene TRBV30 combines with J gene TRBJ1-1, with TRBD1 matching 8 bases. CDR1 is GTSNPN and CDR2 is SVGIG in the germline V gene (reference sequence). V dropped 3 bases and J dropped 10; count of bases not matched to a gene: 7. The CDR3 runs to 12 residues. The CDR3 region is CAWSARQGRAFF. The CDR3 DNA reads TGTGCCTGGAGCGCACGACAGGGGAGAGCTTTCTTT.

The V call is TRBV6-1, the J call TRBJ2-7, with unresolved D. CDR1 and CDR2 from the germline V gene are MNHNS and SASEGT. This CDR3 is built from 14 residues. Trimming took 0 bases from V and 7 from J, leaving 13 bases between them. CDR3 in DNA: TGTGCCAGCAGTGAAGCGGCAGATTCTGGAGAGCAGTACGTC. Translating gives CASSEAADSGEQYV.

The chain has TRBV4-2 and TRBJ1-2; TRBD1 is a possible D gene (5 bases). V dropped 2 bases and J dropped 3 bases, with 13 bases sitting between them. Germline V gene data show CDR1 as LGHNA and CDR2 as YNFKEQ. The CDR3 extends over 15 amino acids. CDR3 sequence reads: CASSQTMGGDYGYTF. In nucleotides, the CDR3 is TGTGCCAGCAGCCAAACCATGGGGGGAGACTATGGCTACACCTTC.

This rearrangement joins TRBV30 to TRBJ2-7; D is perhaps TRBD1 (7 bases). CDR3 length: 12 amino acids. CDR1 GTSNPN and CDR2 SVGIG come from the germline V gene (reference sequence). Trimming stripped 5 bases from V and 9 bases from J, with 17 bases between. CDR3 bases: TGTGCCTGGCTCGGGGGACAGCAAGTGCAGTACTTC. It encodes CAWLGGQQVQYF.

V is TRBV19 and J is TRBJ1-1; D is unresolved. The germline gives CDR1 LNHDA, CDR2 SQIVND (reference sequence). The CDR3 contains 15 residues. V was cut by 4 bases and J by 0 bases, with 12 bases left in between. CDR3 bases: TGTGCCAGTAGTACGGACGGAGCTATGAACACTGAAGCTTTCTTT. Its protein is CASSTDGAMNTEAFF. The variable domain in full, completed from reference TRBV19 and TRBJ1-1, reads DGGITQSPKYLFRKEGQNVTLSCEQNLNHDAMYWYRQDPGQGLRLIYYSQIVNDFQKGDIAEGYSVSREKKESFPLTVTSAQKNPTAFYLCASSTDGAMNTEAFFGQGTRLTVV.

This clone is categorized as medium-sized. J is TRBJ2-7 and V is TRBV27; D is ambiguous. Germline CDR1 MNHEY, CDR2 SMNVEV (reference sequence). This CDR3 is built from 14 residues. V was shortened by 5 bases and J by 3 bases, with 14 bases between the two germline ends. In DNA form, the CDR3 reads TGTGCCAGCAGTATCTCGGGCCCAAGCTACGAGCAGTACTTC. Its translation is CASSISGPSYEQYF.

This clone was detected only once. The V and J genes are TRBV5-6 and TRBJ2-1, with D unclear. This CDR3 has 11 residues. V lost 2 bases to trimming and J lost 10 bases, with 7 bases between them. Per germline, CDR1 SGHDT and CDR2 YYEEEE. Here the CDR3 DNA reads TGTGCCAGCAGCTTAACTGGAGAGCAGTTCTTC. This codes for CASSLTGEQFF.

The rearrangement links TRBV30 to TRBJ1-4; tentative D call: TRBD1 (5 bases). The CDR3 consists of 15 residues. V gave up 0 bases and J gave up 5 bases, with 13 bases separating them. CDR1 and CDR2 from the germline V gene are GTSNPN and SVGIG (reference sequence). The CDR3 reads CAWSVLSWDNEKLFF. CDR3 nucleotide sequence: TGTGCCTGGAGTGTACTGTCATGGGACAATGAAAAACTGTTTTTT. The full variable domain, in which reference TRBV30 and TRBJ1-4 provide the parts outside the CDR3, is SQTIHQWPATLVQPVGSPLSLECTVEGTSNPNLYWYRQAAGRGLQLLFYSVGIGQISSEVPQNLSASRPQDRQFILSSKKLLLSDSGFYLCAWSVLSWDNEKLFFGSGTQLSVL.

This chain links TRBV7-8 with TRBJ2-3; D may be TRBD1 (5 bases). The CDR3 runs 15 residues. Trimming shortened V by 6 bases and J by 1 base, and 14 bases separated the two germline ends. Germline-derived CDR1 and CDR2 are SGHVS and FQNEAQ. Here the CDR3 reads CASRPRAVGTDTQYF. CDR3 DNA sequence: TGTGCCAGCAGACCCAGGGCGGTCGGCACAGATACGCAGTATTTT.

This clone is medium-sized (0.01 to 0.1%) by share. V is TRBV7-6 and J is TRBJ2-1, with D perhaps TRBD1 or TRBD2 (5 bases each). Trimming shortened V by 5 bases and J by 7 bases, and 12 bases separated the two germline ends. The CDR3 has 13 amino acids. The germline V gene encodes CDR1 SGHVS and CDR2 FNYEAQ. The CDR3 region has the DNA TGTGCCAGCAGCCGCCGAGAGGGGAATGAGCAGTTCTTC. This sequence encodes CASSRREGNEQFF.

The V and J genes are TRBV7-8 and TRBJ1-4; TRBD1 might be the D (5 bases). Germline-derived CDR1 and CDR2 are SGHVS and FQNEAQ. V shed 5 bases and J shed 4 bases, with 14 bases lying between them. The CDR3 loop spans 15 amino acids. CDR3 bases: TGTGCCAGCAGCCCCTCCCCCAGGGATAATGAAAAACTGTTTTTT. Its translation is CASSPSPRDNEKLFF.

This clone is judged large. The chain combines TRBV13 with TRBJ2-7; 8 bases match TRBD1. Looked up from germline, CDR1 is PRHDT and CDR2 is FYEKMQ (reference sequence). This CDR3 is built from 14 residues. With 2 bases clipped from V and 5 bases from J, the junction kept 5 bases outside the gene matches. The CDR3 coding sequence is TGTGCCAGCAGCTTACTGCGGACAGGGCACGAGCAGTACTTC. Translated, it gives CASSLLRTGHEQYF.

The chain combines TRBV2 with TRBJ1-5; D is unclear. The germline V and J ends were trimmed by 4 bases and 1 base, with 5 bases remaining between them. The CDR3 sequence is 13 residues long. Germline CDR1 and CDR2: SNHLY and FYNNEI. The CDR3 coding sequence is TGTGCCAGCAGTGGGCCCAGCAATCAGCCCCAGCATTTT. Its translation is CASSGPSNQPQHF.

The chain employs TRBV2 and TRBJ1-5; D is unclear. Germline V gene lookup returns CDR1 SNHLY and CDR2 FYNNEI. CDR3 length equals 12 residues. V lost 1 base to trimming and J lost 13 bases, with 11 bases between them. CDR3 protein: CASSEVDLSQHF. CDR3 bases: TGTGCCAGCAGTGAAGTGGATCTATCGCAGCATTTT.

On this clone: At one boundary the junction diverges from the germline segment, which might be a read error. The chain links TRBV6-1 to TRBJ2-1, with D perhaps assigned TRBD1 or TRBD2 (5 bases each). Germline CDR1 and CDR2: MNHNS and SASEGT. The CDR3 has 12 residues. The CDR3 loop reads CASSNDLGTTIF. CDR3 DNA: TGTGCCAGCAGTAACGACCTCGGGACCACGATCTTC.

The chain links TRBV19 to TRBJ2-3, with 9 bases identical to TRBD2. Germline lookup yields CDR1 LNHDA and CDR2 SQIVND (reference sequence). Trimming removed 5 bases from V and 4 bases from J; junction bases left unmatched: 13. CDR3 length equals 17 residues. The CDR3 DNA sequence: TGTGCCAGTAGTGACCACCCTAGCGGGACTTTGCCAGATACGCAGTATTTT. Translating it yields CASSDHPSGTLPDTQYF.

The chain joins TRBV11-2 to TRBJ2-7; a possible D gene is TRBD2 (6 bases). The CDR3 spans 15 residues. The ends were cut back, 2 bases at V and 4 bases at J, with 15 bases in the middle. The germline V gene encodes CDR1 SGHAT and CDR2 FQNNGV. The CDR3 bases are TGTGCCAGCAGCTTACATCGGGGGACTGCGTACGAGCAGTACGTC. The encoded protein is CASSLHRGTAYEQYV.

The J gene is TRBJ2-7, the V gene TRBV7-9, with 10 bases lining up with TRBD1. After removal of 3 bases from V and 3 bases from J, the junction contained 5 bases not matched to a gene. This CDR3 spans 15 amino acids. CDR1 and CDR2 (germline): SEHNR, FQNEAQ (reference sequence). This chain's CDR3 is CASSLGGTGDYEQYV. In nucleotides, the CDR3 is TGTGCCAGCAGCTTGGGCGGGACAGGGGACTACGAGCAGTACGTC.

The chain uses TRBV5-1 and TRBJ1-1; 8 bases align to TRBD1. J was trimmed by 2 bases and V by 4 bases; bases with no gene match: 10. In germline, CDR1 is SGHRS, CDR2 YFSETQ. This CDR3 comprises 16 residues. CDR3 amino acids: CASSHGGQVLNTEAFF. CDR3 sequence (DNA): TGCGCCAGCAGCCACGGGGGACAGGTTTTAAACACTGAAGCTTTCTTT.

J is TRBJ2-3 and V is TRBV2, with 15 bases aligning to TRBD2. With V trimmed by 4 bases and J by 7 bases, 15 bases remained unmatched. This CDR3 contains 19 residues. Germline lookup yields CDR1 SNHLY and CDR2 FYNNEI. The CDR3 DNA sequence: TGTGCCAGCAGTGCGCAAGGACTAGCGGGAGGGAATCGAGGGAATACGCAGTATTTT. This gives the protein CASSAQGLAGGNRGNTQYF.

This clone came up a few times. The rearrangement joins TRBV7-9 to TRBJ2-5; D gene uncertain. The V and J ends lost 3 bases and 5 bases respectively, with 13 bases between them. The CDR3 has 14 residues. Germline-derived CDR1 and CDR2 are SEHNR and FQNEAQ (reference sequence). The chain's CDR3 is CASSFLGFGETQYF. CDR3 DNA sequence: TGTGCCAGCAGCTTCTTAGGGTTTGGTGAGACCCAGTACTTC.